Listed here are 6 T cell receptor beta chains from one sample, sequenced in a study of high-grade serous ovarian cancer treatment subgroups. The repertoire was sequenced with immunoSEQ multiplex PCR; TCRdb's copy has only in-frame clones and lacks some. This table holds 10,000 or so clones, less than 90% found once. Tumor samples were taken before definitive surgery or chemotherapy. Sequenced: tumor tissue. All receptors come from a human donor with high-grade serous ovarian cancer.

This clone showed up just a few times. The chain is built from TRBV29-1 and TRBJ2-3; tentative D call: TRBD1 (6 bases). This CDR3 is built from 13 residues. Per germline, CDR1 SQVTM and CDR2 ANQGSEA. Trimming removed 7 bases at V and 3 bases at J, with 14 bases between. CDR3 sequence reads: CSGKQQGTDTQYF. The CDR3 DNA reads as TGCAGCGGTAAACAGCAGGGGACAGATACGCAGTATTTT.

The genes are TRBV4-2 and TRBJ2-3, with D perhaps TRBD2 (6 bases). Trimming removed 0 bases from V and 0 bases from J, with 10 bases in between. CDR3 length: 16 residues. From germline, CDR1 is LGHNA and CDR2 YNFKEQ. CDR3 nucleotides: TGTGCCAGCAGCCAAGATAGGACTACTAGCACAGATACGCAGTATTTT. Residues: CASSQDRTTSTDTQYF.

The V call is TRBV11-2, the J call TRBJ1-5, with TRBD1 as a possible D gene (5 bases). V was shortened by 2 bases and J by 4 bases, with 12 bases between the two germline ends. CDR1 and CDR2 from the germline V gene are SGHAT and FQNNGV. The CDR3 has 15 amino acids. CDR3 amino acids: CASSLSGGPNQPQHF. CDR3 coding DNA: TGTGCCAGCAGCTTAAGCGGGGGACCAAATCAGCCCCAGCATTTT.

The chain recombines TRBV14 with TRBJ1-1, with a weak D call TRBD1 (6 bases). The CDR3 extends over 14 amino acids. Germline assignment: CDR1 SGHDN and CDR2 FVKESK. Trimming pared 0 bases from V and 7 bases from J, leaving 12 bases between. The chain's CDR3 is CASSQDRGLVEAFF. CDR3 nucleotides: TGTGCCAGCAGCCAAGACCGGGGGCTGGTTGAAGCTTTCTTT.

The V call is TRBV28, the J call TRBJ2-5; 15 bases align to TRBD2. Trimming took 6 bases from V and 5 from J; bases not matched to a gene: 10. The CDR3 is made up of 17 amino acids. Germline V gives CDR1 MDHEN, CDR2 SYDVKM. This CDR3 is CASRTGTSGGLGETQYF. CDR3 coding DNA: TGTGCCAGCAGGACCGGGACTAGCGGGGGGTTGGGGGAGACCCAGTACTTC. The complete variable domain, with remaining parts taken from reference TRBV28 and TRBJ2-5, reads DVKVTQSSRYLVKRTGEKVFLECVQDMDHENMFWYRQDPGLGLRLIYFSYDVKMKEKGDIPEGYSVSREKKERFSLILESASTNQTSMYLCASRTGTSGGLGETQYFGPGTRLLVL.

This sequence joins TRBV5-1 and TRBJ2-5, with TRBD2 identical over 8 bases. Trimming at V came to 6 bases and at J to 4 bases, leaving 8 bases not matched to a gene. Germline values: CDR1 SGHRS, CDR2 YFSETQ. The CDR3 consists of 14 residues. DNA of the CDR3: TGCGCCAGCACCCCTCCCGGGGGGGGAGAGACCCAGTACTTC. Amino acid sequence: CASTPPGGGETQYF.